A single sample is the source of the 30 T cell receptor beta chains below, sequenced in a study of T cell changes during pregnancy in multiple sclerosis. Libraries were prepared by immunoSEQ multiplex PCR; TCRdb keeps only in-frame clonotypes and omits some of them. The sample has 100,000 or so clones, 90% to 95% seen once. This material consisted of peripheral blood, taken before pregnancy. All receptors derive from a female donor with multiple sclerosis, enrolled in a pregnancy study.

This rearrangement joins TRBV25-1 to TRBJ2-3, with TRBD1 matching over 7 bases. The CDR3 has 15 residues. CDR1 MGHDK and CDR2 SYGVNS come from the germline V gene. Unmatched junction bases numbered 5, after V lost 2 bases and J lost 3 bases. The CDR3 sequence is CASSEVGRGTDTQYF. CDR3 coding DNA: TGTGCCAGCAGTGAAGTAGGCAGGGGGACAGATACGCAGTATTTT.

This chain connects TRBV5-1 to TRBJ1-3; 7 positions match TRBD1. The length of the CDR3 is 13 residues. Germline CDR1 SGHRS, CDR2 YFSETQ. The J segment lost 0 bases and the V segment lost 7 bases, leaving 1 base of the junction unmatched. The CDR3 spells CASAGGSGNTIYF. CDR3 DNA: TGCGCCAGCGCAGGGGGCTCTGGAAACACCATATATTTT.

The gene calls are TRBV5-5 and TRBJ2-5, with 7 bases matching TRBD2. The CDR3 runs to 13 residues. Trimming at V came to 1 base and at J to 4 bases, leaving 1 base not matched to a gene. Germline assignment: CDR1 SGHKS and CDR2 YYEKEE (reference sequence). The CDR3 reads CASSLTGGETQYF. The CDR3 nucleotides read TGTGCCAGCAGCTTGACGGGGGGAGAGACCCAGTACTTC.

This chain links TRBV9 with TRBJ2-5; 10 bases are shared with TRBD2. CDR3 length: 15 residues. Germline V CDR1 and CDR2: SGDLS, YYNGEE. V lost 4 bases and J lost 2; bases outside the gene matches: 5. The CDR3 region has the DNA TGTGCCAGCAGCTCTAGCGGGAGTTTGCAAGAGACCCAGTACTTC. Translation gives CASSSSGSLQETQYF.

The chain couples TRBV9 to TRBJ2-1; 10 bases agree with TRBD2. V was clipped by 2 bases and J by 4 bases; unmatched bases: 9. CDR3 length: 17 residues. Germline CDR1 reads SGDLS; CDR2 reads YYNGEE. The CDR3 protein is CASSVPSGRASYNEQFF. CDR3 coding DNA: TGTGCCAGCAGCGTGCCAAGCGGGAGGGCCAGTTACAATGAGCAGTTCTTC. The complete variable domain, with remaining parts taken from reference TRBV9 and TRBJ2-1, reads DSGVTQTPKHLITATGQRVTLRCSPRSGDLSVYWYQQSLDQGLQFLIQYYNGEERAKGNILERFSAQQFPDLHSELNLSSLELGDSALYFCASSVPSGRASYNEQFFGPGTRLTVL.

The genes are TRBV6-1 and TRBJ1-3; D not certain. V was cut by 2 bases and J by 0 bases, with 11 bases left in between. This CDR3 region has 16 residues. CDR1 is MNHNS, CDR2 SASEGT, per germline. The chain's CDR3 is CASSESGGYSGNTIYF. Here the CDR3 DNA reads TGTGCCAGCAGTGAATCGGGAGGGTACTCTGGAAACACCATATATTTT.

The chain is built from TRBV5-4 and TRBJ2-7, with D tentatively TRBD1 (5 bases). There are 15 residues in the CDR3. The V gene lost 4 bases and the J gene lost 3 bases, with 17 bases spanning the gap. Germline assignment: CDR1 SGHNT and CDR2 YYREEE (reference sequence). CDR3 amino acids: CASSRTPTGNYEQYF. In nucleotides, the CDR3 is TGTGCCAGCAGCCGCACACCTACAGGTAACTACGAGCAGTACTTC.

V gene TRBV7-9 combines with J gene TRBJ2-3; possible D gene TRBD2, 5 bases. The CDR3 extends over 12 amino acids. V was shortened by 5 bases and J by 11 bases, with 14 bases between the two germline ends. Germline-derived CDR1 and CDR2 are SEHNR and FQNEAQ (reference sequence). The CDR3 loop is CASSLGRWEQYF. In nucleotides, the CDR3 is TGTGCCAGCAGCCTTGGGAGATGGGAGCAGTATTTT.

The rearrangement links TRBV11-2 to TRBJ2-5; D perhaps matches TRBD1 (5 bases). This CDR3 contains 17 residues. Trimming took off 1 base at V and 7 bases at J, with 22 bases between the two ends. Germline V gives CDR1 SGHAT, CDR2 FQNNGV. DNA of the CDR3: TGTGCCAGCAGCTTAGTAGCCGCTTCCGACCATACAGGGACCCAGTACTTC. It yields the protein CASSLVAASDHTGTQYF.

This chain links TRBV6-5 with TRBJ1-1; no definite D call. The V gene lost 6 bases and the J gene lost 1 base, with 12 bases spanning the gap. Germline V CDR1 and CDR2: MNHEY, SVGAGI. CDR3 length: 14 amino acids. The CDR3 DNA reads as TGTGCCAGCAGCTACGGTCACAGGAACACTGAAGCTTTCTTT. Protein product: CASSYGHRNTEAFF.

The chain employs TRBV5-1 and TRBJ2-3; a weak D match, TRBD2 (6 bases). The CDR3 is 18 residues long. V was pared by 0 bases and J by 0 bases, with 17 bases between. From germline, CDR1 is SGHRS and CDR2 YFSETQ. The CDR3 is CASSLASSWGDSTDTQYF. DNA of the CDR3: TGCGCCAGCAGCTTGGCCTCTTCCTGGGGGGATAGCACAGATACGCAGTATTTT.

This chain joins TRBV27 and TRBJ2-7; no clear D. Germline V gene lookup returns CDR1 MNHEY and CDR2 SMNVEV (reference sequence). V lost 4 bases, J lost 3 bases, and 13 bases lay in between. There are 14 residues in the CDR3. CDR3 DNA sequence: TGTGCCAGCAGTTCTGAGCCCCCTTACTACGAGCAGTACTTC. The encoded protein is CASSSEPPYYEQYF.

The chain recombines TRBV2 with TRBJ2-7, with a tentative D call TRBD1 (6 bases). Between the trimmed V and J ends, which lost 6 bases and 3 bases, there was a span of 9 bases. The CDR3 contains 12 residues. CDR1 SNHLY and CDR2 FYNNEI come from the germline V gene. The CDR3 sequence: CASRRTVYEQYF. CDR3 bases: TGTGCCAGCAGGAGGACAGTCTACGAGCAGTACTTC. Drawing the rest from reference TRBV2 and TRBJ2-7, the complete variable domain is EPEVTQTPSHQVTQMGQEVILRCVPISNHLYFYWYRQILGQKVEFLVSFYNNEISEKSEIFDDQFSVERPDGSNFTLKIRSTKLEDSAMYFCASRRTVYEQYFGPGTRLTVT.

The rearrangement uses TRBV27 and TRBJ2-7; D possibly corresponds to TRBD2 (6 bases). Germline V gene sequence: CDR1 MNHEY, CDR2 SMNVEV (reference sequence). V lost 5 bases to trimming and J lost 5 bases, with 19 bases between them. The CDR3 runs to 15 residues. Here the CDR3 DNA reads TGTGCCAGCAGTCCCTTAGGACGGGGGAAGGACGAGCAGTACTTC. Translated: CASSPLGRGKDEQYF.

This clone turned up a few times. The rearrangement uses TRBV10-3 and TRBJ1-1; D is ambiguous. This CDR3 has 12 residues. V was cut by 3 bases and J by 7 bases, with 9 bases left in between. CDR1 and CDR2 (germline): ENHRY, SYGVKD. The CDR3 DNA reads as TGTGCCATCAGTGACGAGAATTTTGAAGCTTTCTTT. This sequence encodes CAISDENFEAFF.

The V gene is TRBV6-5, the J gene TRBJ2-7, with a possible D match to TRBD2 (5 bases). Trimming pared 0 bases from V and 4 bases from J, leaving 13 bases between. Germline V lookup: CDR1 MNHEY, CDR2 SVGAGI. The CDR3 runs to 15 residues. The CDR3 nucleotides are TGTGCCAGCAGTTACTCGGGGAGCGCTATTTACGAGCAGTACTTC. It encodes CASSYSGSAIYEQYF.

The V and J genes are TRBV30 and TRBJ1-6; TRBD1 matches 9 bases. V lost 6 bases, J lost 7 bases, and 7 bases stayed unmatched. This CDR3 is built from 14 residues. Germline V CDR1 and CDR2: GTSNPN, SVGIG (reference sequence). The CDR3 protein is CACQTGTGNSPLHF. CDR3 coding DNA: TGTGCCTGCCAAACCGGGACAGGGAATTCACCCCTCCACTTT.

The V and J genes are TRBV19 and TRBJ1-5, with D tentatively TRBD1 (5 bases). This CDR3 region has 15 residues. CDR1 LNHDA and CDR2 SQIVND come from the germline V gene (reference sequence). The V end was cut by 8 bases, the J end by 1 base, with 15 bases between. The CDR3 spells CASRRQTRSNQPQHF. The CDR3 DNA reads TGTGCCAGTCGCAGACAGACTAGAAGCAATCAGCCCCAGCATTTT.

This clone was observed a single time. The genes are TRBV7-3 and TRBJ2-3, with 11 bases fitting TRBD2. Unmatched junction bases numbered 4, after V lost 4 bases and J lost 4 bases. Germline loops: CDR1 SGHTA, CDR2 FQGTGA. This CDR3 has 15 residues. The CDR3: CASSSVAGGADTQYF. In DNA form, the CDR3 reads TGTGCCAGCAGCTCTGTAGCGGGAGGGGCAGATACGCAGTATTTT.

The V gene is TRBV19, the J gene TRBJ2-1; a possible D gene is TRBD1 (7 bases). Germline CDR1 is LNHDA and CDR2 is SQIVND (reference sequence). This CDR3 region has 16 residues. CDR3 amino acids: CASPAQGGEGANEQFF. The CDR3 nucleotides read TGTGCTAGTCCCGCCCAGGGGGGAGAGGGGGCAAATGAGCAGTTCTTC.

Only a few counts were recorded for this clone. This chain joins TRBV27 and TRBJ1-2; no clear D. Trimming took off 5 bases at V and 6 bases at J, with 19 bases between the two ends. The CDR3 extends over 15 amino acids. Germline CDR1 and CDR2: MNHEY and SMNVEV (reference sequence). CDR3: CASSPTPEVRDGYTF. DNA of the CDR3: TGTGCCAGCAGTCCTACCCCGGAAGTGAGGGATGGCTACACCTTC.

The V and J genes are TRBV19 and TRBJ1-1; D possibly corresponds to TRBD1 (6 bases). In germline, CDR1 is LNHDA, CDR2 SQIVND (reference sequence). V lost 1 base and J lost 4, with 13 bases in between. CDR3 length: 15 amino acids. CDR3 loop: CASSIGLRGATEAFF. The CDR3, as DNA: TGTGCCAGTAGTATAGGTCTCAGGGGAGCCACTGAAGCTTTCTTT. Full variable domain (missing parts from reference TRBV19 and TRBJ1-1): DGGITQSPKYLFRKEGQNVTLSCEQNLNHDAMYWYRQDPGQGLRLIYYSQIVNDFQKGDIAEGYSVSREKKESFPLTVTSAQKNPTAFYLCASSIGLRGATEAFFGQGTRLTVV.

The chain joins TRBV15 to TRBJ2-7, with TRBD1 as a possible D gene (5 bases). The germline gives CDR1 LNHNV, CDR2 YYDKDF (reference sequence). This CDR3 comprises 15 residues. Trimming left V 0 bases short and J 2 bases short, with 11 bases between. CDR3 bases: TGTGCCACCAGCAGAGATCTAGGGGAAACCTACGAGCAGTACTTC. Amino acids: CATSRDLGETYEQYF.

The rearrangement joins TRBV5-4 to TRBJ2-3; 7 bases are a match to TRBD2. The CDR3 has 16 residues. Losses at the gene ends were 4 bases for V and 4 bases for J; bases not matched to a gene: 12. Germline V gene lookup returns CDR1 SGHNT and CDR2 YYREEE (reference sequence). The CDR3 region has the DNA TGTGCCAGCAGCCCTCGGGGAGCGGGGTACCCAGATACGCAGTATTTT. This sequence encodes CASSPRGAGYPDTQYF.

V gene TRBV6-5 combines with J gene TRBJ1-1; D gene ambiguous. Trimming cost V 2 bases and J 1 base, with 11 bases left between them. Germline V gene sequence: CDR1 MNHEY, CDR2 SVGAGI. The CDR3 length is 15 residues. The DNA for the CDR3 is TGTGCCAGCAGTTACCCACCCCACGGGAACACTGAAGCTTTCTTT. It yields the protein CASSYPPHGNTEAFF.

The CDR3 protein is CASSPLASDTQYF. The CDR3 coding sequence is TGTGCCAGTAGTCCCCTAGCATCAGATACGCAGTATTTT. The chain recombines TRBV19 with TRBJ2-3; possibly TRBD2 for D (5 bases). V gave up 5 bases and J gave up 4 bases, with 10 bases separating them. From germline, CDR1 is LNHDA and CDR2 SQIVND (reference sequence). This CDR3 region has 13 residues. The full variable domain, rest sourced from reference TRBV19 and TRBJ2-3, is DGGITQSPKYLFRKEGQNVTLSCEQNLNHDAMYWYRQDPGQGLRLIYYSQIVNDFQKGDIAEGYSVSREKKESFPLTVTSAQKNPTAFYLCASSPLASDTQYFGPGTRLTVL.

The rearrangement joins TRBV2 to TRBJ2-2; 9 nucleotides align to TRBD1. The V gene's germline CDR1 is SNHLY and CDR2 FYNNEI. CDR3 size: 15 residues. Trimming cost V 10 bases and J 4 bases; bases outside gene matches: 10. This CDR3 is CAISTGTGTTGELFF. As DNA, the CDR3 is TGTGCCATTTCTACCGGGACAGGGACCACCGGGGAGCTGTTTTTT. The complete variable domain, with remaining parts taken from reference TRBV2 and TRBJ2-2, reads EPEVTQTPSHQVTQMGQEVILRCVPISNHLYFYWYRQILGQKVEFLVSFYNNEISEKSEIFDDQFSVERPDGSNFTLKIRSTKLEDSAMYFCAISTGTGTTGELFFGEGSRLTVL.

Here the CDR3 DNA reads TGTGCCATCAGTGCTGGGACTAGCGGCGGAGTCTACGAGCAGTACTTC. The encoded protein is CAISAGTSGGVYEQYF. The chain couples TRBV10-3 to TRBJ2-7, with 11 bases identical to TRBD2. V trimming: 4 bases; J trimming: 3 bases; junction bases outside the gene matches: 8. CDR1 ENHRY and CDR2 SYGVKD come from the germline V gene. This CDR3 has 16 amino acids.

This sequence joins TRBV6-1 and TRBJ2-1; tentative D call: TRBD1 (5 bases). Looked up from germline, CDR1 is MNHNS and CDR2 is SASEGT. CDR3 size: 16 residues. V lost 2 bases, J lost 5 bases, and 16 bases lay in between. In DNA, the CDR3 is TGTGCCAGCAGTGAAAGACCCCAGGGAAGAAACAATGAGCAGTTCTTC. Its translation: CASSERPQGRNNEQFF.

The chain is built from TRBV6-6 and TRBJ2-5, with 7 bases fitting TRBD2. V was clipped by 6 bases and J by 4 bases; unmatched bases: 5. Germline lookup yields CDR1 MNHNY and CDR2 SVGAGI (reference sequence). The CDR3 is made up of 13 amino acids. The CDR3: CASRAGVGETQYF. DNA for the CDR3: TGTGCCAGCAGGGCGGGAGTAGGAGAGACCCAGTACTTC.